A single sample gave rise to the 20 T cell receptor beta chains below, sequenced in a study of T cells in Graves' hyperthyroidism and ophthalmopathy. It was RNA transcripts that yielded the amplified TCR beta CDR3 regions. The TCR CDR3 first-round RT-PCR relied on the HTBI primer set. TCRdb reprocessed the multiplex PCR reads via MiXCR and lists one record per CDR3 protein. This table holds hundreds of thousands of distinct CDR3 sequences, 38% found once. The sample taken for sequencing was blood. The receptors stem from a man between 18 and 35 years old with Graves' hyperthyroidism.

With respect to this clonotype: At one of its ends the junction is not consistent with the germline gene, which may arise from a read error. V and J are TRBV24-1 and TRBJ2-2; D remains unclear. Germline V gene lookup returns CDR1 KGHDR and CDR2 SFDVKD. The CDR3 has 17 residues. In DNA form, the CDR3 reads TGTGCCAGCAGTTCCATTCCGGTGGGGTCGTGGACCGGGGAGCTGTTTTTT. It translates to CASSSIPVGSWTGELFF.

As regards this clonotype: A read error may produce the germline difference seen at one junction end. This sequence joins TRBV7-2 and TRBJ2-5; possible D gene TRBD2, 6 bases. Per germline, CDR1 SGHTA and CDR2 FQGNSA. The CDR3 loop spans 14 amino acids. CDR3 region: CASSFGWGGETRYF. The DNA for the CDR3 is TGTGCCAGCAGCTTCGGGTGGGGAGGAGAGACCCGGTACTTC.

This clonotype showed up just a few times. The V gene is TRBV2, the J gene TRBJ2-2; D may be TRBD1 (6 bases). Looked up from germline, CDR1 is SNHLY and CDR2 is FYNNEI. Trimming took 2 bases from V and 4 from J, leaving 11 bases between them. The CDR3 has 15 residues. DNA for the CDR3: TGTGCCAGCAGTGAAACAGGGTCTAGCACCGGGGAGCTGTTTTTT. This sequence encodes CASSETGSSTGELFF.

This chain uses TRBV7-2 with TRBJ1-5; 7 bases line up with TRBD1. V was pared by 5 bases and J by 6 bases, with 16 bases of the junction left unmatched. From germline, CDR1 is SGHTA and CDR2 FQGNSA. CDR3 length: 17 residues. The CDR3 nucleotides read TGTGCCAGCAGCACAACAGGGGCCAGAGTCGCTCGTCAGCCCCAGCATTTT. It codes for CASSTTGARVARQPQHF.

The chain employs TRBV11-2 and TRBJ1-1, with D perhaps matching TRBD1 (6 bases). V lost 7 bases and J 5 bases, leaving 14 bases between the germline ends. Germline loops: CDR1 SGHAT, CDR2 FQNNGV. This CDR3 contains 13 residues. In DNA form, the CDR3 reads TGTGCCAGCACCCTATGGAGGGGGACTGAAGCTTTCTTT. This sequence encodes CASTLWRGTEAFF. Full variable domain (missing parts from reference TRBV11-2 and TRBJ1-1): EAGVAQSPRYKIIEKRQSVAFWCNPISGHATLYWYQQILGQGPKLLIQFQNNGVVDDSQLPKDRFSAERLKGVDSTLKIQPAKLEDSAVYLCASTLWRGTEAFFGQGTRLTVV.

The chain joins TRBV29-1 to TRBJ1-1, with D unresolved. Trimming left V 7 bases short and J 2 bases short, with 14 bases between. Germline assignment: CDR1 SQVTM and CDR2 ANQGSEA. The CDR3 length is 13 residues. CDR3 protein: CSAGGEPNTEAFF. In DNA form, the CDR3 reads TGCAGCGCTGGCGGGGAACCCAACACTGAAGCTTTCTTT.

The rearrangement links TRBV6-5 to TRBJ1-2, with D hard to call. The CDR3 contains 14 residues. V was shortened by 8 bases and J by 4 bases, with 17 bases between the two germline ends. In germline, CDR1 is MNHEY, CDR2 SVGAGI. The CDR3 bases are TGTGCCAGCTGTCAAACCTGGGCGACCTATGGCTACACCTTC. As protein: CASCQTWATYGYTF.

This clonotype was seen ten or more times. The rearrangement joins TRBV12-3 or TRBV12-4 to TRBJ1-2, with TRBD1 matching over 8 bases. The CDR3 runs 12 residues. With V trimmed by 6 bases and J by 8 bases, 5 bases remained unmatched. The chain's CDR3 is CASSQDREGYTF. CDR3 DNA sequence: TGTGCCAGCAGCCAGGACAGGGAGGGCTACACCTTC.

About this clonotype: The junction departs from the called germline gene at one end, perhaps through a read error. V usage is TRBV29-1 and J usage is TRBJ1-2, with D uncertain. Germline V gene lookup returns CDR1 SQVTM and CDR2 ANQGSEA. The CDR3 has 11 amino acids. CDR3 sequence: CSGVGSAGCTF. DNA of the CDR3: TGCAGCGGGGTCGGAAGCGCGGGCTGCACCTTC. The complete variable domain, with remaining parts taken from reference TRBV29-1 and TRBJ1-2, reads SAVISQKPSRDICQRGTSLTIQCQVDSQVTMMFWYRQQPGQSLTLIATANQGSEATYESGFVIDKFPISRPNLTFSTLTVSNMSPEDSSIYLCSGVGSAGCTFGSGTRLTVV.

This clonotype was picked up a small number of times. In DNA, the CDR3 is TGCAGTGCTGGGGGTACAGGGGGCGGCACGCAGCCCCAGCATTTT. Its translation is CSAGGTGGGTQPQHF. This chain connects TRBV20-1 to TRBJ1-5, with TRBD1 matching over 9 bases. The CDR3 covers 15 residues. Germline V gene data show CDR1 as DFQATT and CDR2 as SNEGSKA (reference sequence). The V segment lost 5 bases and the J segment 7 bases; nucleotides outside the gene matches: 12.

A single count supports this clonotype. The gene calls are TRBV15 and TRBJ1-5; D is unresolved. Between the trimmed V and J ends, which lost 2 bases and 2 bases, there was a span of 13 bases. The CDR3 is made up of 16 amino acids. CDR1 and CDR2 (germline): LNHNV, YYDKDF (reference sequence). Here the CDR3 DNA reads TGTGCCACCAGCAGAAATGGGAGGCGAGGCAATCAGCCCCAGCATTTT. This translates into CATSRNGRRGNQPQHF.

Points on this clonotype: A much larger clone lies a single base off, so this may be a read error. The chain couples TRBV29-1 to TRBJ2-7; either TRBD1 or TRBD2 may fit D (6 bases each). Germline values: CDR1 SQVTM, CDR2 ANQGSEA. V shed 6 bases and J shed 3 bases, with 12 bases lying between them. CDR3 size: 12 residues. The CDR3, as DNA: TGCAGCGTGAGGGGGGTCAGCTACGAGCAGTACTTC. Protein sequence: CSVRGVSYEQYF.

For the CDR3, the DNA is TGTGCCAGCTCACCGCGACAGGTCACTAATGAAAAACTGTTTTTT. As protein: CASSPRQVTNEKLFF. J is TRBJ1-4 and V is TRBV25-1; D might be TRBD1 (6 bases). The CDR3 runs 15 residues. Between the trimmed V and J ends, which lost 8 bases and 2 bases, there was a span of 15 bases. The V gene's germline CDR1 is MGHDK and CDR2 SYGVNS.

The CDR3 DNA sequence: TGTGCCAGCAGGCCCAGGGGGCCCCAAGAGACCCAGTACTTC. Translated, it gives CASRPRGPQETQYF. J is TRBJ2-5 and V is TRBV6-5, with TRBD1 identical over 8 bases. CDR3 length: 14 residues. The ends lost 6 bases at V and 1 base at J; junction bases unmatched: 4. Germline V gives CDR1 MNHEY, CDR2 SVGAGI.

This clonotype turned up a few times. The chain's CDR3 is CASRGTSDEQYF. CDR3 nucleotide sequence: TGTGCCAGTAGAGGGACTAGCGACGAGCAGTACTTC. V and J are TRBV19 and TRBJ2-7, with 10 bases fitting TRBD2. This CDR3 comprises 12 residues. From germline, CDR1 is LNHDA and CDR2 SQIVND (reference sequence). The ends lost 6 bases at V and 5 bases at J; junction bases unmatched: 1. The whole variable domain, filled in from reference TRBV19 and TRBJ2-7, reads DGGITQSPKYLFRKEGQNVTLSCEQNLNHDAMYWYRQDPGQGLRLIYYSQIVNDFQKGDIAEGYSVSREKKESFPLTVTSAQKNPTAFYLCASRGTSDEQYFGPGTRLTVT.

This clonotype was seen a few times. The chain joins TRBV5-1 to TRBJ1-4, with TRBD1 matching 7 bases. This CDR3 is 15 amino acids long. The germline V gene encodes CDR1 SGHRS and CDR2 YFSETQ. V lost 4 bases to trimming and J lost 8 bases; unmatched junction nucleotides: 11. The CDR3 sequence is CASSLITGAEEKLFF. CDR3 in DNA: TGCGCCAGCAGCCTTATTACAGGGGCTGAGGAAAAACTGTTTTTT.

This clonotype was found many times. This sequence joins TRBV7-8 and TRBJ1-2, with D possibly TRBD1 on 6 matching bases. The germline CDR1 and CDR2 sequences are SGHVS and FQNEAQ. V lost 5 bases and J 2 bases, leaving 21 bases between the germline ends. The CDR3 runs 17 residues. The DNA of the CDR3 is TGTGCCAGCAGCCCCAACTCAGGCACAGGGAGCAACTATGGCTACACCTTC. This translates into CASSPNSGTGSNYGYTF.

This chain joins TRBV7-3 and TRBJ1-1; D unresolved. V was pared by 2 bases and J by 4 bases, with 11 bases between. The CDR3 is made up of 14 amino acids. The germline gives CDR1 SGHTA, CDR2 FQGTGA. This CDR3 is CASSLENSRTEAFF. In DNA form, the CDR3 reads TGTGCCAGCAGCTTAGAAAACAGCCGCACTGAAGCTTTCTTT.

This clonotype has a handful of counts. The CDR3 DNA sequence: TGTGCCAGCAGCTTAGCTAGCGGGCCCAAAGAGACCCAGTACTTC. Amino acid sequence: CASSLASGPKETQYF. V usage is TRBV9 and J usage is TRBJ2-5; 8 positions match TRBD2. V trimming: 4 bases; J trimming: 3 bases; junction bases outside the gene matches: 8. CDR3 length: 15 residues. From germline, CDR1 is SGDLS and CDR2 YYNGEE.

The chain is built from TRBV10-2 and TRBJ2-2; a weak D match, TRBD2 (6 bases). Germline V gives CDR1 WSHSY, CDR2 SAAADI. The germline V and J ends were trimmed by 6 bases and 4 bases, with 15 bases remaining between them. The CDR3 totals 15 residues. The CDR3 DNA is TGCGCCAGCAGGAGACCGGGGGAGGTCACCGGGGAGCTGTTTTTT. It encodes CASRRPGEVTGELFF.